This is a list of T cell receptor beta chains from one sample in a study of control samples from healthy donors and cancer patients. The data were produced by immunoSEQ multiplex PCR, yet TCRdb's version contains in-frame clones alone and is incomplete. The repertoire consists of 90,000 or so clones, with about 89% occurring once and the leading ten covering 9% to 10%. Sequenced: PBMCs. The receptor source for this set is a woman between 50 and 59 years old with colorectal cancer. The CDR3 runs from the conserved cysteine through the conserved F or W. The D gene is left open where the match is weak. Clone size, where shown, is once, few, many, or a class for clones that have expanded.

J gene	V gene	clone size	D gene	CDR3 protein	CDR3 DNA
TRBJ2-5	TRBV5-6	-	TRBD2	CASSLDQRGGSETQYF	TGTGCCAGCAGCTTGGATCAGCGGGGGGGGTCAGAGACCCAGTACTTC
TRBJ2-2	TRBV4-1	-	TRBD2	CASSPLGGKRGGAGELFF	TGCGCCAGCAGCCCCCTGGGGGGAAAGCGGGGGGGCGCCGGGGAGCTGTTTTTT
TRBJ1-1	TRBV13	-	TRBD1	CASSSLDRDVTEAFF	TGTGCCAGCAGCTCACTGGACAGGGACGTCACTGAAGCTTTCTTT
TRBJ1-1	TRBV20-1	few	TRBD1	CSASGEGATEAFF	TGCAGTGCTAGTGGAGAGGGGGCCACTGAAGCTTTCTTT
TRBJ1-5	TRBV19	-	-	CASSVQQVPNQPQHF	TGTGCCAGTAGTGTACAACAGGTTCCCAATCAGCCCCAGCATTTT
TRBJ2-1	TRBV19	-	TRBD1	CASRSRGLSYNEQFF	TGTGCCAGTCGAAGCAGGGGGTTATCCTACAATGAGCAGTTCTTC
TRBJ2-3	TRBV3-1/TRBV3-2	-	-	CASSPTGTKLDTQYF	TGTGCCAGCAGCCCAACAGGGACTAAACTCGATACGCAGTATTTT
TRBJ1-2	TRBV2	-	-	CASSEGRASYGYTF	TGTGCCAGCAGTGAGGGTAGGGCTTCTTATGGCTACACCTTC
TRBJ1-1	TRBV3-1/TRBV3-2	-	-	CASSQAAEAFF	TGTGCCAGCAGCCAAGCCGCCGAAGCTTTCTTT
TRBJ1-4	TRBV2	-	-	CASSRAEKLFF	TGTGCCAGCAGTCGGGCTGAAAAACTGTTTTTT
TRBJ2-1	TRBV27	-	-	CASSPGQLYNEQFF	TGTGCCAGCAGTCCAGGACAGCTTTACAATGAGCAGTTCTTC
TRBJ1-2	TRBV5-1	-	-	CASSPGNYGYTF	TGCGCCAGCAGCCCGGGGAACTATGGCTACACCTTC
TRBJ1-2	TRBV10-3	-	TRBD1	CAISEATGFYGYTF	TGTGCCATCAGTGAGGCGACAGGGTTCTATGGCTACACCTTC
TRBJ1-2	TRBV7-2	-	-	CASSLNSERPYGYTF	TGTGCCAGCAGCTTAAATTCAGAACGGCCATATGGCTACACCTTC
TRBJ2-3	TRBV30	-	TRBD2	CAWSAGTSGPGTQYF	TGTGCCTGGAGTGCCGGGACTAGCGGGCCGGGAACGCAGTATTTT
TRBJ1-2	TRBV24-1	-	TRBD1	CATSDPTRGRNGYTF	TGTGCCACCAGTGACCCAACCAGGGGGCGGAATGGCTACACCTTC
TRBJ1-2	TRBV2	-	-	CASSPREIRGGYTF	TGTGCCAGCAGCCCCAGGGAAATTAGGGGAGGCTACACCTTC
TRBJ2-1	TRBV2	-	-	CASRKGAGDEQFF	TGTGCCAGCAGGAAAGGGGCCGGGGATGAGCAGTTCTTC
TRBJ1-4	TRBV18	-	-	CASSPPGDNEKLFF	TGTGCCAGCTCACCGCCGGGAGATAATGAAAAACTGTTTTTT
TRBJ1-1	TRBV4-3	-	TRBD1	CASSQGQGVSEAFF	TGCGCCAGCAGCCAAGGACAGGGTGTGTCTGAAGCTTTCTTT
TRBJ1-2	TRBV6-5	-	-	CASGEHLYGYTF	TGTGCCAGTGGGGAGCACCTCTATGGCTACACCTTC
TRBJ2-3	TRBV27	few	TRBD2	CASSWASGDTQYF	TGTGCCAGCAGTTGGGCTAGCGGAGATACGCAGTATTTT
TRBJ2-1	TRBV7-2	-	TRBD1	CASSLYGTDNEQFF	TGTGCCAGCAGCCTATACGGGACAGACAATGAGCAGTTCTTC
TRBJ1-1	TRBV28	-	-	CASSSGYTEAFF	TGTGCCAGCAGTTCCGGATACACTGAAGCTTTCTTT
TRBJ2-3	TRBV29-1	once	-	CSATRRRERDTQYF	TGCAGCGCGACCCGGAGGAGGGAACGAGATACGCAGTATTTT
TRBJ2-5	TRBV5-1	-	TRBD2	CASSLGNAGLAGRRLETQYF	TGCGCCAGCAGCTTGGGAAACGCGGGACTAGCGGGAAGGCGGTTGGAGACCCAGTACTTC
TRBJ1-6	TRBV5-6	-	-	CASSGTGLGGSPLHF	TGTGCCAGCAGCGGGACGGGGTTGGGGGGTTCACCCCTCCACTTT
TRBJ2-2	TRBV6-6	-	-	CASSYLHANTGELFF	TGTGCCAGCAGTTACCTCCACGCGAACACCGGGGAGCTGTTTTTT
TRBJ2-3	TRBV28	-	-	CASVGPGVVISDTQYF	-
TRBJ2-3	TRBV28	-	-	CASGGATDTQYF	TGTGCCAGCGGGGGGGCCACAGATACGCAGTATTTT
TRBJ1-5	TRBV24-1	-	TRBD1	CATSDFGTGKSQPQHF	TGTGCCACCAGTGATTTTGGGACAGGGAAGAGTCAGCCCCAGCATTTT
TRBJ1-2	TRBV6-1	-	-	CASSEMGGGYTF	TGTGCCAGCAGTGAAATGGGGGGGGGCTACACCTTC
TRBJ2-5	TRBV19	-	TRBD1	CASSILGQGKETQYF	TGTGCCAGTAGTATATTAGGACAGGGGAAAGAGACCCAGTACTTC
TRBJ1-2	TRBV9	few	-	CASSVEGSSNYGYTF	TGTGCCAGCAGCGTAGAGGGCTCCTCTAACTATGGCTACACCTTC
TRBJ2-1	TRBV5-1	few	-	CASSPGDSSYNEQFF	TGCGCCAGCAGCCCAGGGGATAGCTCCTACAATGAGCAGTTCTTC
TRBJ1-2	TRBV4-3	-	TRBD1	CASSQTGANYGYTF	TGCGCCAGCAGCCAAACAGGGGCCAACTATGGCTACACCTTC
TRBJ2-3	TRBV20-1	-	-	CSARVEDTQYF	TGCAGTGCTAGGGTCGAAGATACGCAGTATTTT
TRBJ1-6	TRBV13	-	-	CASSSAGTPLHF	TGTGCCAGCAGCTCAGCGGGAACACCCCTCCACTTT
TRBJ2-3	TRBV12-5	-	TRBD2	CASGLVAGTDTQYF	TGTGCTAGTGGTTTGGTAGCGGGGACAGATACGCAGTATTTT
TRBJ1-3	TRBV9	-	-	CASSVKLGTGNTIYF	TGTGCCAGCAGCGTGAAATTGGGGACTGGAAACACCATATATTTT